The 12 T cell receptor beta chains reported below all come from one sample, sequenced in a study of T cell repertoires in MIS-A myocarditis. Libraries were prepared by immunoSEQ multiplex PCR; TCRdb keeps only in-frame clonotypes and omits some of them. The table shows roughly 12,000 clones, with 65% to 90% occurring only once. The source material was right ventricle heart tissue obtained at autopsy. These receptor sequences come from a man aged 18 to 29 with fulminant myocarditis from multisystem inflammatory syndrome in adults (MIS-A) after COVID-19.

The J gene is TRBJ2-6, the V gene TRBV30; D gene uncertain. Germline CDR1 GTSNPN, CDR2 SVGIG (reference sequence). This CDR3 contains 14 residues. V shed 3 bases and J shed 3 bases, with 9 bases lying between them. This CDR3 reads CAWSGWGGANVLTF. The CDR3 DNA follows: TGTGCCTGGAGCGGATGGGGTGGGGCCAACGTCCTGACTTTC.

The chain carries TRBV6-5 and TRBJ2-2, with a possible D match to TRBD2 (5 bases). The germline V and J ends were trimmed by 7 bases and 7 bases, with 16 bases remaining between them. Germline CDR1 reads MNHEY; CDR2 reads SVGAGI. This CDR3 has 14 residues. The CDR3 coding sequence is TGTGCCAGCAAAGGGTCACATGGAGGCGGGGAGCTGTTTTTT. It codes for CASKGSHGGGELFF.

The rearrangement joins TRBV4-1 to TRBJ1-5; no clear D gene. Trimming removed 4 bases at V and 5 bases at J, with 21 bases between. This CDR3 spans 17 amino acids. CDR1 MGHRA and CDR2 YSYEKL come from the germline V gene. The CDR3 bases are TGCGCCAGCAGCCGAGATCATCCCGGCGTTCTCTATCAGCCCCAGCATTTT. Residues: CASSRDHPGVLYQPQHF.

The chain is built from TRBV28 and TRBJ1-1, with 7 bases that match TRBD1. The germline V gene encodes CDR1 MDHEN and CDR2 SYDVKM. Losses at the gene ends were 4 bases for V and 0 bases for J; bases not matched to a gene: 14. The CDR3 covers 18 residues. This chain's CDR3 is CASSSAKLGTAVNTEAFF. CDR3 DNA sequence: TGTGCCAGCAGTTCCGCCAAACTAGGGACAGCGGTGAACACTGAAGCTTTCTTT.

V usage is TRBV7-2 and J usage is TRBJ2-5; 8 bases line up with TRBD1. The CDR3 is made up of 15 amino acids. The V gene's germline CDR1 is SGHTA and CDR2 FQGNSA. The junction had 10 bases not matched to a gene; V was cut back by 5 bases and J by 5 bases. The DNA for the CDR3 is TGTGCCAGCAGCCTACAGGGGGTGAAAGGGGAGACCCAGTACTTC. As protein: CASSLQGVKGETQYF. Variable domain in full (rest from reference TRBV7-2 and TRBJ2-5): GAGVSQSPSNKVTEKGKDVELRCDPISGHTALYWYRQSLGQGLEFLIYFQGNSAPDKSGLPSDRFSAERTGGSVSTLTIQRTQQEDSAVYLCASSLQGVKGETQYFGPGTRLLVL.

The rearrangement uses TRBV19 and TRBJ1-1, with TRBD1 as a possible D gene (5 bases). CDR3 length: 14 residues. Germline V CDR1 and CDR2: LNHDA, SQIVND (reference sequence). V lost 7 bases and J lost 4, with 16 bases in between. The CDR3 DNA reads TGTGCCAGTACCGCACTGAGTAGGGGCACTGAAGCTTTCTTT. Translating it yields CASTALSRGTEAFF.

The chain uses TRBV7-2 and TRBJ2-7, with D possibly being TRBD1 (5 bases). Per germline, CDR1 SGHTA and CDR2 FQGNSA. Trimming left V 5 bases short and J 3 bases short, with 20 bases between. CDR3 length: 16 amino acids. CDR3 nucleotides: TGTGCCAGCAGCCCCTTCGTGGGGCGGTCTTTCTACGAGCAGTACTTC. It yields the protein CASSPFVGRSFYEQYF.

The CDR3, as DNA: TGTGCCAGCAGAAACACAGGGTGGGAGGATGGCTACACCTTC. Its translation is CASRNTGWEDGYTF. V gene TRBV27 combines with J gene TRBJ1-2; a weak D match, TRBD1 (6 bases). The V gene lost 6 bases and the J gene lost 6 bases, with 17 bases spanning the gap. Germline V gives CDR1 MNHEY, CDR2 SMNVEV (reference sequence). The CDR3 is 14 amino acids.

The DNA of the CDR3 is TGTGCCAGCAGTGCCCTAGCGGGAGTGGGGACAGATACGCAGTATTTT. It yields the protein CASSALAGVGTDTQYF. The chain combines TRBV27 with TRBJ2-3; TRBD2 matches 10 bases. CDR1 is MNHEY and CDR2 is SMNVEV in the germline V gene (reference sequence). The CDR3 totals 16 residues. The ends lost 5 bases at V and 3 bases at J; junction bases unmatched: 8.

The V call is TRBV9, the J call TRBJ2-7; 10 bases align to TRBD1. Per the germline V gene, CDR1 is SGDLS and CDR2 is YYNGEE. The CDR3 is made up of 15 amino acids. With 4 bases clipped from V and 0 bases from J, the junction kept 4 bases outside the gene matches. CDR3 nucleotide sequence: TGTGCCAGCAGCCCGACAGGGGGCGTCTCCTACGAGCAGTACTTC. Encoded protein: CASSPTGGVSYEQYF.

This chain's CDR3 is CASTGKGEGKLAFF. CDR3 nucleotides: TGTGCCAGCACCGGCAAGGGGGAGGGGAAGCTGGCTTTCTTT. This chain joins TRBV27 and TRBJ1-1; maybe TRBD1 (6 bases). CDR3 length: 14 amino acids. The V and J ends lost 7 bases and 11 bases respectively, with 23 bases between them. In germline, CDR1 is MNHEY, CDR2 SMNVEV (reference sequence).

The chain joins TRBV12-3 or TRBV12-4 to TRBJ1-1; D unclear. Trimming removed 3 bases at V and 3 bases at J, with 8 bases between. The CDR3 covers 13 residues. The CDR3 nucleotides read TGTGCCAGCAGTTTTGGGCAGGACACTGAAGCTTTCTTT. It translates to CASSFGQDTEAFF.